Listed here is a single T cell receptor beta chain. Antigen unknown. Notes on the study in general: The TCR gene usage of tumor memory CD4+ T cells clustered together with blood and lymph node memory CD4+ cells and with lymph node naive CD4+ cells. Tumor-infiltrating Treg TCR alpha and beta sequences overlapped most with tumor naive CD4+ T cells, then blood naive.

After constant-region reverse-primer amplification, full-length variable regions underwent semi-nested PCR with Nested Universal Primer A. TCRdb fed the 5' RACE reads into MiXCR, producing one record per CDR3 protein. The table records 60,000 to 65,000 distinct CDR3 sequences, less than 25% of them present only once. The sample consisted of memory CD4+ T cells sorted from a lymph node. Subset denoted: memory CD4+ T cells, CD4+CD45RO+CD25-. This receptor was obtained from a female donor with breast cancer.

CDR3: CASSLIASSYEQYF. In DNA, the CDR3 is TGTGCCAGCAGTCTAATCGCGAGCTCCTACGAGCAGTACTTC. The rearrangement uses TRBV12-3 or TRBV12-4 and TRBJ2-7; no clear D. The CDR3 is 14 residues long. The germline V and J ends were trimmed by 5 bases and 0 bases, with 11 bases remaining between them.